The clone carrying this T cell receptor (beta chain) was found a few times. No antigen is known for it. Arm-PCR of CDR3 regions and iRepertoire HTBI primers were the basis on which TCR beta libraries were built. TCRdb re-derived calls from the multiplex PCR reads in MiXCR, one entry per CDR3 protein. The repertoire holds approximately 350,000 distinct CDR3 sequences, roughly 25% seen once, with around 30% in the top ten. Germline CDR1 is DFQATT and CDR2 is SNEGSKA (reference sequence). Trimming took off 6 bases at V and 4 bases at J, with 7 bases between the two ends. This CDR3 comprises 11 residues. The data were taken from a study of regulatory T cells in long-lasting Graves disease. General study findings and limits: Among persistent patients, a larger number of public clonotypes were shared (approximately 3,000) than among newly diagnosed patients (about 1,000).

Documented time point: persistent/refractory GD, antithyroid drugs over 5 years with positive TRAb. Generation of the TCR library employed RNA extracted from PBMCs. Enrollment of patients was through an endocrinology department in Xi'an, China. The J gene is TRBJ1-3, the V gene TRBV20-1; D gene uncertain. The specimen was peripheral blood mononuclear cells (PBMCs), collected when the disease was refractory, from a patient treated with antithyroid drugs. This sequence originates from a woman between 40 and 55 years old with Graves disease. CDR3 nucleotides: TGCAGTGCCCTAGGGGGAAACACCATATATTTT. Its protein is CSALGGNTIYF.